These 24 T cell receptor beta chains originate from one sample sequenced in a study of graft-versus-host responses after intestinal transplantation. The method was immunoSEQ multiplex PCR; TCRdb's version includes in-frame clones alone and lacks a portion of them. The table includes about 90,000 clones, 90% to 95% detected once. These receptors are not linked to any known antigen. Sample: unstimulated CD8+ T cells sorted from spleen or lymph node cells, taken before transplant. These receptors all come from a human donor who was the organ donor for an intestinal transplant.

The chain combines TRBV11-3 with TRBJ2-7; D might be TRBD2 (5 bases). Trimming removed 1 base from V and 3 bases from J, with 19 bases in between. Germline V gene data show CDR1 as SGHNT and CDR2 as YENEEA. This CDR3 is 17 amino acids long. The CDR3 sequence is CASSLGSPLACHYEQYF. The CDR3 bases are TGTGCCAGCAGCTTAGGGTCCCCTTTAGCGTGTCACTACGAGCAGTACTTC. Full variable domain (missing parts from reference TRBV11-3 and TRBJ2-7): EAGVVQSPRYKIIEKKQPVAFWCNPISGHNTLYWYLQNLGQGPELLIRYENEEAVDDSQLPKDRFSAERLKGVDSTLKIQPAELGDSAVYLCASSLGSPLACHYEQYFGPGTRLTVT.

The V and J genes are TRBV28 and TRBJ1-5; 7 bases are a match to TRBD1. The CDR3 totals 14 residues. The germline CDR1 and CDR2 sequences are MDHEN and SYDVKM. The J segment lost 9 bases and the V segment lost 6 bases, leaving 11 bases of the junction unmatched. This CDR3 is CASSPYRGFVPQHF. CDR3 nucleotides: TGTGCCAGCAGCCCTTACAGGGGATTTGTGCCCCAGCATTTT.

This clone occurred once. The V call is TRBV6-5, the J call TRBJ2-1; TRBD2 matches 9 bases. V lost 0 bases to trimming and J lost 4 bases; unmatched junction nucleotides: 4. Germline loops: CDR1 MNHEY, CDR2 SVGAGI. The CDR3 is made up of 16 amino acids. CDR3 DNA sequence: TGTGCCAGCAGTTACTCCGCTAGCGGGGATTACAATGAGCAGTTCTTC. Protein: CASSYSASGDYNEQFF.

The J gene is TRBJ2-2, the V gene TRBV7-3; 8 nucleotides align to TRBD2. Germline CDR1 and CDR2: SGHTA and FQGTGA. The CDR3 covers 16 residues. J was trimmed by 7 bases and V by 2 bases; bases with no gene match: 9. The DNA for the CDR3 is TGTGCCAGCAGCTTAGATCTAGCGGGCACGGACGGGGAGCTGTTTTTT. It codes for CASSLDLAGTDGELFF. The entire variable domain, with the rest obtained from reference TRBV7-3 and TRBJ2-2, is as follows: GAGVSQTPSNKVTEKGKYVELRCDPISGHTALYWYRQSLGQGPEFLIYFQGTGAADDSGLPNDRFFAVRPEGSVSTLKIQRTERGDSAVYLCASSLDLAGTDGELFFGEGSRLTVL.

This rearrangement joins TRBV27 to TRBJ2-1; 7 bases fit TRBD1. The CDR3 consists of 15 residues. Germline CDR1 is MNHEY and CDR2 is SMNVEV (reference sequence). V lost 3 bases, J lost 8 bases, and 10 bases stayed unmatched. Written as DNA, the CDR3 is TGTGCCAGCAGTTTGGAAGCAGGGGGTTTAGATGAGCAGTTCTTC. Protein sequence: CASSLEAGGLDEQFF.

The V gene is TRBV18, the J gene TRBJ2-5; 8 nucleotides align to TRBD1. The CDR3 has 15 amino acids. CDR1 and CDR2 (germline): KGHSH, LQKENI. Germline trimming cut 3 bases from V and 5 bases from J; bases unmatched to any gene: 8. The CDR3 DNA follows: TGTGCCAGCTCACCGGACAGGGCGGCCGGGGAGACCCAGTACTTC. Its translation is CASSPDRAAGETQYF.

This sequence joins TRBV18 and TRBJ2-7; D is perhaps TRBD1 (5 bases). The germline CDR1 and CDR2 sequences are KGHSH and LQKENI. This CDR3 region has 14 residues. The V end was cut by 2 bases, the J end by 6 bases, with 14 bases between. CDR3 bases: TGTGCCAGCTCACCAGGGGCCCTCCTACCCGAGCAGTACTTC. This codes for CASSPGALLPEQYF.

The rearrangement links TRBV10-3 to TRBJ2-5; D possibly corresponds to TRBD1 (6 bases). V was pared by 8 bases and J by 3 bases, with 13 bases between. Per germline, CDR1 ENHRY and CDR2 SYGVKD. This CDR3 is 13 amino acids long. The CDR3 sequence is CAIRRTGKETQYF. CDR3 sequence (DNA): TGTGCCATCCGCCGAACAGGGAAAGAGACCCAGTACTTC.

This clone was recorded only once. The chain combines TRBV29-1 with TRBJ2-6; no definite D call. Trimming shortened V by 5 bases and J by 1 base, and 12 bases separated the two germline ends. Germline V lookup: CDR1 SQVTM, CDR2 ANQGSEA. This CDR3 spans 15 amino acids. The chain's CDR3 is CSVQAVLSGANVLTF. In DNA, the CDR3 is TGCAGCGTTCAAGCAGTGTTATCTGGGGCCAACGTCCTGACTTTC.

This rearrangement joins TRBV6-5 to TRBJ2-3; no reliable D call. The V end was cut by 8 bases, the J end by 4 bases, with 7 bases between. From germline, CDR1 is MNHEY and CDR2 SVGAGI. The CDR3 contains 11 residues. CDR3 nucleotide sequence: TGTGCCAGCTCTATTTCAGATACGCAGTATTTT. It codes for CASSISDTQYF.

The chain uses TRBV9 and TRBJ2-1; maybe TRBD1 (6 bases). The CDR3 loop spans 12 amino acids. Germline V CDR1 and CDR2: SGDLS, YYNGEE. Trimming shortened V by 3 bases and J by 9 bases, and 10 bases separated the two germline ends. The CDR3 is CASSAGTLEQFF. The CDR3 coding sequence is TGTGCCAGCAGCGCCGGGACACTTGAGCAGTTCTTC.

This rearrangement joins TRBV18 to TRBJ1-2, with D tentatively TRBD1 (5 bases). The V gene's germline CDR1 is KGHSH and CDR2 LQKENI. The CDR3 runs to 14 residues. V gave up 3 bases and J gave up 4 bases, with 12 bases separating them. The CDR3 nucleotides read TGTGCCAGCTCACCGACGAAGGGGTCCTATGGCTACACCTTC. Translation: CASSPTKGSYGYTF.

This chain uses TRBV4-1 with TRBJ2-7, with 10 bases matching TRBD2. The CDR3 has 19 amino acids. With 1 base clipped from V and 3 bases from J, the junction kept 15 bases outside the gene matches. The germline V gene has CDR1 MGHRA and CDR2 YSYEKL. As DNA, the CDR3 is TGCGCCAGCAGCCAAGGAAGCGGGGGGGCCGCCCTTGTTGACTACGAGCAGTACTTC. Residues: CASSQGSGGAALVDYEQYF.

The rearrangement links TRBV2 to TRBJ2-7; D gene ambiguous. The V gene's germline CDR1 is SNHLY and CDR2 FYNNEI. Trimming left V 8 bases short and J 6 bases short, with 14 bases between. The CDR3 sequence is 12 residues long. The CDR3 sequence: CASRNTAPEQYF. CDR3 nucleotide sequence: TGTGCCAGCCGAAACACAGCCCCCGAGCAGTACTTC. Filled out from reference TRBV2 and TRBJ2-7, the complete variable domain reads EPEVTQTPSHQVTQMGQEVILRCVPISNHLYFYWYRQILGQKVEFLVSFYNNEISEKSEIFDDQFSVERPDGSNFTLKIRSTKLEDSAMYFCASRNTAPEQYFGPGTRLTVT.

The V call is TRBV7-9, the J call TRBJ2-2, with 12 bases identical to TRBD2. After removal of 5 bases from V and 3 bases from J, the junction contained 7 bases not matched to a gene. Germline-derived CDR1 and CDR2 are SEHNR and FQNEAQ (reference sequence). CDR3 length equals 17 residues. This CDR3 reads CASSSGTSGSHTGELFF. The CDR3 DNA follows: TGTGCCAGCAGCAGTGGGACTAGCGGGTCTCACACCGGGGAGCTGTTTTTT.

In regard to this clone: The junction shows a germline mismatch at one end, possibly a read error. This chain connects TRBV4-1 to TRBJ2-3; possibly TRBD1 for D (6 bases). Germline CDR1 reads MGHRA; CDR2 reads YSYEKL. This CDR3 has 16 amino acids. CDR3 region: CAGSHETGGSGSTQYF. DNA for the CDR3: TGCGCCGGCAGCCATGAGACAGGAGGTAGTGGCAGTACGCAGTATTTT.

This clone was seen just once. The rearrangement links TRBV11-2 to TRBJ2-2; D is unresolved. V was trimmed by 0 bases and J by 3 bases, leaving 5 bases between them. There are 14 residues in the CDR3. CDR1 and CDR2 (germline): SGHAT, FQNNGV. The CDR3 sequence is CASSLDRDTGELFF. CDR3 nucleotides: TGTGCCAGCAGCTTAGATCGCGACACCGGGGAGCTGTTTTTT. Looking up the rest from reference TRBV11-2 and TRBJ2-2 gives the full variable domain: EAGVAQSPRYKIIEKRQSVAFWCNPISGHATLYWYQQILGQGPKLLIQFQNNGVVDDSQLPKDRFSAERLKGVDSTLKIQPAKLEDSAVYLCASSLDRDTGELFFGEGSRLTVL.

The chain uses TRBV7-6 and TRBJ1-1; no clear D gene. CDR3 size: 13 residues. The germline V and J ends were trimmed by 1 base and 1 base, with 4 bases remaining between them. Germline V gene sequence: CDR1 SGHVS, CDR2 FNYEAQ. This chain's CDR3 is CASSLDRNTEAFF. Written as DNA, the CDR3 is TGTGCCAGCAGCTTAGACAGGAACACTGAAGCTTTCTTT.

The V and J genes are TRBV7-9 and TRBJ2-3, with D perhaps matching TRBD2 (5 bases). CDR3 length: 15 amino acids. The V gene lost 2 bases and the J gene lost 4 bases, with 13 bases spanning the gap. Germline CDR1 reads SEHNR; CDR2 reads FQNEAQ (reference sequence). The CDR3 spells CASSLWRVGADTQYF. CDR3 DNA sequence: TGTGCCAGCAGCTTATGGCGGGTAGGCGCAGATACGCAGTATTTT.

This rearrangement joins TRBV7-3 to TRBJ2-7; perhaps TRBD1 as D (5 bases). This CDR3 contains 15 residues. V was cut by 0 bases and J by 5 bases, with 14 bases left in between. Germline CDR1 is SGHTA and CDR2 is FQGTGA. The CDR3 sequence: CASSLTMAGSHEQYF. CDR3 in DNA: TGTGCCAGCAGCTTAACAATGGCAGGGTCGCACGAGCAGTACTTC.

V and J are TRBV9 and TRBJ1-1; 12 bases are shared with TRBD1. Trimming removed 4 bases from V and 4 bases from J; junction bases left unmatched: 14. The CDR3 is 18 amino acids. Germline CDR1 SGDLS, CDR2 YYNGEE. CDR3 sequence: CASSPGFGTGGVGTEAFF. CDR3 nucleotide sequence: TGTGCCAGCAGCCCGGGTTTTGGGACAGGGGGCGTGGGCACTGAAGCTTTCTTT.

The chain links TRBV7-2 to TRBJ2-7; TRBD1 matches 11 bases. The CDR3 runs to 17 residues. Germline assignment: CDR1 SGHTA and CDR2 FQGNSA. J was trimmed by 7 bases and V by 4 bases; bases with no gene match: 15. The CDR3: CASSSQTVGQGAGEQYF. CDR3 bases: TGTGCCAGCAGCTCCCAAACAGTAGGACAGGGGGCAGGTGAGCAGTACTTC.

This clone is a singleton in its sample. Here the CDR3 DNA reads TGTGCCAGCAGCGATCACAGGGCCCTTGCCGGGGAGCTGTTTTTT. Residues: CASSDHRALAGELFF. This rearrangement joins TRBV27 to TRBJ2-2, with D tentatively TRBD1 (6 bases). The CDR3 has 15 amino acids. V gave up 6 bases and J gave up 6 bases, with 17 bases separating them. Germline assignment: CDR1 MNHEY and CDR2 SMNVEV (reference sequence).

This sequence joins TRBV6-6 and TRBJ2-3, with D possibly TRBD2 on 6 matching bases. Germline loops: CDR1 MNHNY, CDR2 SVGAGI (reference sequence). V lost 2 bases, J lost 2 bases, and 14 bases lay in between. The CDR3 runs to 16 residues. The DNA for the CDR3 is TGTGCCAGCAGTTACACGGGTCGCGGGGCCACAGATACGCAGTATTTT. Translated: CASSYTGRGATDTQYF.